Presented here are 18 T cell receptor beta chains from one specimen sequenced in a study of response to subunit inactivated influenza vaccine. In TCRdb, the RT-PCR reads were re-called with MiXCR into one record per CDR3 protein. The sample consists of 500,000 to 600,000 distinct CDR3 sequences, approximately 17% of them appearing once. This sample comprised CD4+ T cells sorted from PBMCs, obtained roughly 24 months after vaccination. These receptors were taken from a man in his fifties or sixties who received an inactivated influenza vaccine.

The chain has TRBV20-1 and TRBJ2-5, with TRBD2 matching 8 bases. J gave up 4 bases and V 0 bases, and 7 bases lay outside the gene matches. Germline loops: CDR1 DFQATT, CDR2 SNEGSKA (reference sequence). The CDR3 loop spans 15 amino acids. CDR3 sequence reads: CSARDLRGARETQYF. CDR3 DNA sequence: TGCAGTGCTAGAGATTTGCGGGGGGCCCGAGAGACCCAGTACTTC.

The chain recombines TRBV5-1 with TRBJ2-3; 8 bases are a match to TRBD2. Germline V gene sequence: CDR1 SGHRS, CDR2 YFSETQ. The CDR3 contains 16 residues. J was trimmed by 0 bases and V by 0 bases; bases with no gene match: 3. CDR3 nucleotides: TGCGCCAGCAGCTTGGACGGGAGGGCTAGCACAGATACGCAGTATTTT. This translates into CASSLDGRASTDTQYF.

The chain couples TRBV11-2 to TRBJ2-2; D is possibly TRBD1 or TRBD2 (5 bases each). Trimming took off 0 bases at V and 0 bases at J, with 11 bases between the two ends. Germline V gene lookup returns CDR1 SGHAT and CDR2 FQNNGV. CDR3 length: 17 residues. The CDR3 DNA reads TGTGCCAGCAGCTTAGATCTTGGGGGAGCGAACACCGGGGAGCTGTTTTTT. Protein: CASSLDLGGANTGELFF.

The V and J genes are TRBV18 and TRBJ2-7, with a possible D match to TRBD1 (6 bases). The CDR3 has 12 amino acids. Between the trimmed V and J ends, which lost 6 bases and 2 bases, there was a span of 8 bases. Germline CDR1 reads KGHSH; CDR2 reads LQKENI. The CDR3: CASSWGPYEQYF. Written as DNA, the CDR3 is TGTGCCAGCTCTTGGGGGCCCTACGAGCAGTACTTC.

This clonotype was picked up a small number of times. This sequence joins TRBV6-2 or TRBV6-3 and TRBJ2-2; 8 bases are shared with TRBD1. V lost 6 bases to trimming and J lost 2 bases; unmatched junction nucleotides: 11. The CDR3 covers 17 residues. Germline lookup yields CDR1 MNHEY and CDR2 SVGEGT. As DNA, the CDR3 is TGTGCCAGCAGACGTCAAGACAGGGGTTTTAACACCGGGGAGCTGTTTTTT. Amino acids: CASRRQDRGFNTGELFF.

This clonotype was counted only a few times. This chain joins TRBV3-1 and TRBJ1-4, with TRBD1 matching over 8 bases. V shed 5 bases and J 7 bases; nucleotides not matched to a gene: 12. CDR1 LGHDT and CDR2 YNNKEL come from the germline V gene (reference sequence). This CDR3 has 16 amino acids. CDR3 bases: TGTGCCAGCAGCAAGGCAAGGACAGGGCGTTCTGAAAAACTGTTTTTT. Translation gives CASSKARTGRSEKLFF.

CDR3 bases: TGTGCCAGCACCCGGACAGGGAGACTCTCTGGAAACACCATATATTTT. Its translation: CASTRTGRLSGNTIYF. The chain carries TRBV12-3 or TRBV12-4 and TRBJ1-3; 8 nucleotides match TRBD1. The CDR3 is 16 amino acids. Germline trimming cut 7 bases from V and 0 bases from J; bases unmatched to any gene: 8.

The V and J genes are TRBV27 and TRBJ2-5; D unclear. V lost 2 bases and J lost 5, with 9 bases in between. Germline values: CDR1 MNHEY, CDR2 SMNVEV (reference sequence). The CDR3 is made up of 13 amino acids. CDR3 bases: TGTGCCAGCAGTTTAAGGTCAAGGGAGACCCAGTACTTC. Its protein is CASSLRSRETQYF.

The table lists this clonotype with a count of one. As DNA, the CDR3 is TGCAGTGCTAACGATCCCACTCAGCCCCAGCATTTT. Translating it yields CSANDPTQPQHF. J is TRBJ1-5 and V is TRBV20-1; D uncertain. The CDR3 has 12 residues. CDR1 and CDR2 (germline): DFQATT, SNEGSKA (reference sequence). V lost 4 bases, J lost 6 bases, and 10 bases lay in between.

V is TRBV3-1 and J is TRBJ2-1, with D possibly matching TRBD2 (7 bases). V lost 2 bases and J lost 7, with 15 bases in between. Germline values: CDR1 LGHDT, CDR2 YNNKEL (reference sequence). The CDR3 is made up of 15 amino acids. The CDR3 DNA is TGTGCCAGCAGCCAAAGGGGGGGACGAGAAAATGAGCAGTTCTTC. Its translation: CASSQRGGRENEQFF.

V gene TRBV3-1 combines with J gene TRBJ1-3; D call uncertain. Germline V CDR1 and CDR2: LGHDT, YNNKEL (reference sequence). The V gene lost 4 bases and the J gene lost 9 bases, with 10 bases spanning the gap. The CDR3 is 12 amino acids. The CDR3 loop is CASSRLQSTIYF. Here the CDR3 DNA reads TGTGCCAGCAGCCGGTTGCAGAGCACCATATATTTT.

The chain joins TRBV15 to TRBJ2-3; 9 positions agree with TRBD2. Germline V gene lookup returns CDR1 LNHNV and CDR2 YYDKDF (reference sequence). The V segment lost 1 base and the J segment 2 bases; nucleotides outside the gene matches: 4. The CDR3 has 16 residues. In DNA, the CDR3 is TGTGCCACCAGCAGAGGCCTAGCGGGATACACAGATACGCAGTATTTT. This translates into CATSRGLAGYTDTQYF. Drawing the rest from reference TRBV15 and TRBJ2-3, the complete variable domain is DAMVIQNPRYQVTQFGKPVTLSCSQTLNHNVMYWYQQKSSQAPKLLFHYYDKDFNNEADTPDNFQSRRPNTSFCFLDIRSPGLGDTAMYLCATSRGLAGYTDTQYFGPGTRLTVL.

This clonotype was picked up a small number of times. The chain recombines TRBV9 with TRBJ2-3; D not resolved. CDR1 and CDR2 from the germline V gene are SGDLS and YYNGEE. The CDR3 has 15 amino acids. V dropped 0 bases and J dropped 4 bases, with 12 bases sitting between them. Here the CDR3 DNA reads TGTGCCAGCAGCGTAGCCCCCTCGCCTTCAGATACGCAGTATTTT. Translated, it gives CASSVAPSPSDTQYF.

The table lists this clonotype with many counts. This chain uses TRBV24-1 with TRBJ1-1, with D unresolved. The CDR3 totals 12 residues. Germline V gene sequence: CDR1 KGHDR, CDR2 SFDVKD. The V end lost 2 bases, the J end lost 10 bases, and 10 bases lay between the germline ends. The CDR3 DNA follows: TGTGCCACCAGTGATTCAAAGGGTACAGCTTTCTTT. Encoded protein: CATSDSKGTAFF.

The sample holds a few counts of this clonotype. CDR3 sequence reads: CASSPTGAGFVGYTF. The DNA for the CDR3 is TGCGCCAGCAGCCCTACAGGGGCGGGTTTTGTTGGCTACACCTTC. This rearrangement joins TRBV5-1 to TRBJ1-2; 7 positions agree with TRBD1. The CDR3 totals 15 residues. V lost 4 bases and J lost 7; bases outside the gene matches: 13. The germline CDR1 and CDR2 sequences are SGHRS and YFSETQ. Full variable domain (outside the CDR3, taken from reference TRBV5-1 and TRBJ1-2): KAGVTQTPRYLIKTRGQQVTLSCSPISGHRSVSWYQQTPGQGLQFLFEYFSETQRNKGNFPGRFSGRQFSNSRSEMNVSTLELGDSALYLCASSPTGAGFVGYTFGSGTRLTVV.

This clonotype turned up a few times. This chain joins TRBV28 and TRBJ1-4; D possibly corresponds to TRBD1 (6 bases). The germline gives CDR1 MDHEN, CDR2 SYDVKM. This CDR3 is built from 16 residues. V lost 5 bases and J 0 bases, leaving 13 bases between the germline ends. As DNA, the CDR3 is TGTGCCAGCAGTGGCCCGAGGGGGGCAACTAATGAAAAACTGTTTTTT. It codes for CASSGPRGATNEKLFF.

The table lists this clonotype with many counts. This sequence joins TRBV2 and TRBJ2-3; D is possibly TRBD1 (7 bases). V was clipped by 8 bases and J by 5 bases, with 14 bases between them. The CDR3 contains 13 residues. Germline CDR1 SNHLY, CDR2 FYNNEI. The CDR3 reads CASGGGAGDTQYF. In nucleotides, the CDR3 is TGTGCCAGCGGAGGGGGCGCAGGAGATACGCAGTATTTT.

The V gene is TRBV5-6, the J gene TRBJ2-3; 8 bases fit TRBD2. This CDR3 is built from 15 residues. Losses at the gene ends were 1 base for V and 3 bases for J; bases not matched to a gene: 4. Germline V gives CDR1 SGHDT, CDR2 YYEEEE. CDR3: CASSLLRGATDTQYF. For the CDR3, the DNA is TGTGCCAGCAGCTTGTTGCGGGGGGCTACAGATACGCAGTATTTT.